Given below is one T cell receptor (beta chain) in context. This sample is part of a study of blood T cell repertoires in COVID-19. Looking at the study overall: COVID-19 samples collected from the United States, Italy and Spain covered acute and convalescent phases. PBMCs, B-cell-depleted T cells, or T cells provided the cDNA or gDNA that made up the material.

This CDR3 spans 13 amino acids. The ends were cut back, 6 bases at V and 7 bases at J, with 13 bases in the middle. Authors' methods: Amplification of reference gene primers provided the estimated nucleated cell counts. The data were produced by immunoSEQ multiplex PCR, yet TCRdb's version contains in-frame clones alone and is incomplete. The V and J calls and clone size were taken over from that table, and D and trimming were inferred from the DNA. The sample consists of over 100,000 clones, around 86% of them appearing once. The chain employs TRBV12-3 or TRBV12-4 and TRBJ2-1; possibly TRBD2 for D (5 bases). This TCR derives from a man between 70 and 80 years old with acute or convalescent COVID-19. Sequencing was done on a sample of peripheral blood. The CDR3: CASSAQLGNEQFF. In DNA, the CDR3 is TGTGCCAGCAGCGCGCAACTAGGGAATGAGCAGTTCTTC.